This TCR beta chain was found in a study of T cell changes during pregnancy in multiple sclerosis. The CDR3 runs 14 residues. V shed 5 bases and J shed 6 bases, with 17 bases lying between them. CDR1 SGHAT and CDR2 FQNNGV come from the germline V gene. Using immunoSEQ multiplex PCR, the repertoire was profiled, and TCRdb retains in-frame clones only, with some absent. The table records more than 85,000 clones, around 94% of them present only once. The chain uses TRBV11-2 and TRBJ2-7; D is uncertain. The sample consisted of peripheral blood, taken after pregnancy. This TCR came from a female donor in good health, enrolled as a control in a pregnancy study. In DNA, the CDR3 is TGTGCCAGCAGCCCAAGTGTGATGTTAGCCGAGCAGTACTTC. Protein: CASSPSVMLAEQYF.